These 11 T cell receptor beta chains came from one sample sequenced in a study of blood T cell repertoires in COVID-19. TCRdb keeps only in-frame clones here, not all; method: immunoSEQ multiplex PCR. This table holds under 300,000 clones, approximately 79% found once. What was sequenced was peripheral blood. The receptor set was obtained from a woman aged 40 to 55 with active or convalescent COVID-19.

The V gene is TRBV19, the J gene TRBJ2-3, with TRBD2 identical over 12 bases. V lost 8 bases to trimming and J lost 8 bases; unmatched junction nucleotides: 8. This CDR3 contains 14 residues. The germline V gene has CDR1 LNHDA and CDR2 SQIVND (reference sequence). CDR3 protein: CASGPSGGAGTQYF. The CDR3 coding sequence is TGTGCCAGTGGGCCTAGCGGGGGGGCGGGTACGCAGTATTTT.

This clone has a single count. The CDR3 DNA follows: TGTGCCAGCAGCTTACAGACATCTACAATACCTGGCTACACCTTC. Translating it yields CASSLQTSTIPGYTF. The V gene is TRBV7-9, the J gene TRBJ1-2; D not certain. The CDR3 length is 15 residues. The V gene lost 2 bases and the J gene lost 7 bases, with 17 bases spanning the gap. Germline V lookup: CDR1 SEHNR, CDR2 FQNEAQ (reference sequence).

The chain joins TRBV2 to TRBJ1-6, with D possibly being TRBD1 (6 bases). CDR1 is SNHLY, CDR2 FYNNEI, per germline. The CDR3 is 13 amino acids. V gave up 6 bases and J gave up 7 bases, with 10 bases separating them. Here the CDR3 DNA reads TGTGCCAGCAGGGCAGGACAGAATTCACCCCTCCACTTT. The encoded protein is CASRAGQNSPLHF.

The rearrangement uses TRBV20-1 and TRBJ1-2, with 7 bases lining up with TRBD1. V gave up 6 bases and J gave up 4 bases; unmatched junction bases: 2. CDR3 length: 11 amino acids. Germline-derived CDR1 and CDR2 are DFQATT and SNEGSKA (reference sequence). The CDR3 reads CSAGQFYGYTF. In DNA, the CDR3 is TGCAGTGCGGGACAGTTCTATGGCTACACCTTC.

The CDR3 region has the DNA TGCGCCAGCAGCCTCCAGGGACTTGATGAGCAGTTCTTC. The encoded protein is CASSLQGLDEQFF. The rearrangement links TRBV4-1 to TRBJ2-1; possible D gene TRBD2, 6 bases. Germline V CDR1 and CDR2: MGHRA, YSYEKL. With 4 bases removed from V and 8 bases from J, the gap between germline ends came to 12 bases. The CDR3 length is 13 residues.

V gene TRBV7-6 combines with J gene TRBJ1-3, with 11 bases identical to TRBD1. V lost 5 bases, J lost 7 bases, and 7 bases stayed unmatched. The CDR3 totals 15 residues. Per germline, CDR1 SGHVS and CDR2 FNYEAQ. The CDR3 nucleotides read TGTGCCAGCAGCCCTCCCCGGGACAGGGGGAACACCATATATTTT. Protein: CASSPPRDRGNTIYF. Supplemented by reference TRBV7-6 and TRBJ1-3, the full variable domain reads GAGVSQSPRYKVTKRGQDVALRCDPISGHVSLYWYRQALGQGPEFLTYFNYEAQQDKSGLPNDRFSAERPEGSISTLTIQRTEQRDSAMYRCASSPPRDRGNTIYFGEGSWLTVV.

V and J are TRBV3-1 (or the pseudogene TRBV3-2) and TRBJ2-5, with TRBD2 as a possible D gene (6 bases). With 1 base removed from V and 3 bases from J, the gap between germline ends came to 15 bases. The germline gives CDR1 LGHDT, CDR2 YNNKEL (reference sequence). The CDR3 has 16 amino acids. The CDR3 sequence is CASSQGPLRGKETQYF. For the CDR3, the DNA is TGTGCCAGCAGCCAAGGCCCCCTGCGGGGTAAAGAGACCCAGTACTTC.

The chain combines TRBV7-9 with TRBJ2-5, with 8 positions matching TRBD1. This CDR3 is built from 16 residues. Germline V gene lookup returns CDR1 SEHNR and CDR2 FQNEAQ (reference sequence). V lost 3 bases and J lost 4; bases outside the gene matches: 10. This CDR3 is CASSLWQGARIETQYF. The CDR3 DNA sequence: TGTGCCAGCAGCTTGTGGCAGGGGGCCAGAATAGAGACCCAGTACTTC.

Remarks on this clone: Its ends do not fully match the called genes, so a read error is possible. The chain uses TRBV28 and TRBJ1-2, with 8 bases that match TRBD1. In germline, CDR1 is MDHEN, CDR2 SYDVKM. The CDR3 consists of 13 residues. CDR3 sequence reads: CASSLSTGESLIF. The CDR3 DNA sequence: TGTGCCAGCAGTTTATCGACAGGGGAGTCTCTCATCTTC.

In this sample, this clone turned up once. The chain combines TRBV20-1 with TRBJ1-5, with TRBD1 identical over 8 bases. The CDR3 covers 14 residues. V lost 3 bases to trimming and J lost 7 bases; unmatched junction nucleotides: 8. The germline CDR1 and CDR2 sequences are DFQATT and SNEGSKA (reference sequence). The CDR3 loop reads CSASGTGAGQPQHF. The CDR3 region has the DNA TGCAGTGCTAGTGGGACAGGCGCAGGGCAGCCCCAGCATTTT.

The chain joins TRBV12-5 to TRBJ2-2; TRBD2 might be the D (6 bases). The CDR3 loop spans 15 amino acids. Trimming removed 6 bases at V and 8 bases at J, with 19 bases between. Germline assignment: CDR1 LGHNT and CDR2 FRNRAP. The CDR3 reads CASGPGSAAGGELFF. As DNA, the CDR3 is TGTGCTAGTGGCCCCGGTTCGGCCGCGGGGGGGGAGCTGTTTTTT.